This entry describes one T cell receptor (beta chain). From germline, CDR1 is SNHLY and CDR2 FYNNEI. The CDR3 consists of 15 residues. The V gene lost 4 bases and the J gene lost 0 bases, with 11 bases spanning the gap. The data were obtained in a study of control samples from healthy donors and cancer patients. Only in-frame clones appear in the TCRdb table, and some are missing; sequencing was by immunoSEQ multiplex PCR. Found here are some 130,000 clones, over 85% of them singletons; the top ten hold 3.6%. This receptor was taken from a young man in good health. Sequencing was carried out using blood. V and J are TRBV2 and TRBJ2-3, with D perhaps given as TRBD1 or TRBD2 (5 bases each). CDR3 DNA sequence: TGTGCCAGCAGTGGGGACCGGACTAGCACAGATACGCAGTATTTT. It translates to CASSGDRTSTDTQYF.